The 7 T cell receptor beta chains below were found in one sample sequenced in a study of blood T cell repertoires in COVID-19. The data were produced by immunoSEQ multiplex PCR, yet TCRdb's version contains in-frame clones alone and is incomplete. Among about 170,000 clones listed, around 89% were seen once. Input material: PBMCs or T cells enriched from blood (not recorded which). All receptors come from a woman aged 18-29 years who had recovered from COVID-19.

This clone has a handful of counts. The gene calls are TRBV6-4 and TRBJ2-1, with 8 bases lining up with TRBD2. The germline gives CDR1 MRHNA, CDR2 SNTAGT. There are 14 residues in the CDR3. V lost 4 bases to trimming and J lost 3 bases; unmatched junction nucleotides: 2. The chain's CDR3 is CASSAGLDYNEQFF. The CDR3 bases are TGTGCCAGCAGTGCGGGACTAGACTACAATGAGCAGTTCTTC.

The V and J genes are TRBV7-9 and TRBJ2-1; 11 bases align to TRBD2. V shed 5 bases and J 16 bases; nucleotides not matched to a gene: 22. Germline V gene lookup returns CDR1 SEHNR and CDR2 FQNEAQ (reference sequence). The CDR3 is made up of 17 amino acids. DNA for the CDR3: TGTGCCAGCAGCCGTAGCTTCCGATTAGCGGGAGGGCCGAATCGATTCTTC. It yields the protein CASSRSFRLAGGPNRFF.

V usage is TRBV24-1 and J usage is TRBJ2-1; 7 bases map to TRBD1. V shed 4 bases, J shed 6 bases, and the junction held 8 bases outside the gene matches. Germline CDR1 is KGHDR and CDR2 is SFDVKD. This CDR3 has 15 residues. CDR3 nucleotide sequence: TGTGCCACCAGTGAGACGAGGGGGCATAGCAATGAGCAGTTCTTC. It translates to CATSETRGHSNEQFF.

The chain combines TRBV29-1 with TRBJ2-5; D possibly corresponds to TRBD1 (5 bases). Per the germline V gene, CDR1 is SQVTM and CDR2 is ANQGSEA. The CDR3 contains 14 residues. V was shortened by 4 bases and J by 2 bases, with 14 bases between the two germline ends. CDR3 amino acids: CSVVVVQGQETQYF. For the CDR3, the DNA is TGCAGCGTTGTCGTGGTCCAGGGTCAAGAGACCCAGTACTTC.

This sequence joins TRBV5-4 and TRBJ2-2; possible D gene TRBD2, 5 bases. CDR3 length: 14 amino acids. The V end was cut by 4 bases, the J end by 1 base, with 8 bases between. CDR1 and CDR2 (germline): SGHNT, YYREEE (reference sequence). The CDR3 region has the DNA TGTGCCAGCAGCCGGGAACAGAACACCGGGGAGCTGTTTTTT. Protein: CASSREQNTGELFF.

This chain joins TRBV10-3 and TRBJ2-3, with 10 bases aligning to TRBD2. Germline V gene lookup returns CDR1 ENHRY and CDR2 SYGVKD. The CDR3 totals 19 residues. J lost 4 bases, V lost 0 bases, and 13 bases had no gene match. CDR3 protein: CAISESGTSEITMPDTQYF. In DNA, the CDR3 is TGTGCCATCAGTGAGTCCGGGACTAGCGAAATTACAATGCCAGATACGCAGTATTTT.

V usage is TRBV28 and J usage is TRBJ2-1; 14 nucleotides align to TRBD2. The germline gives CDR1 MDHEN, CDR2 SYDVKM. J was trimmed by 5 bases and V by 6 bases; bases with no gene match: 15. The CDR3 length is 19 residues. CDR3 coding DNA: TGTGCCAGCAGCGGCCGTCGTCCCGGACTAGCGGGAGGCGACAATGAGCAGTTCTTC. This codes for CASSGRRPGLAGGDNEQFF. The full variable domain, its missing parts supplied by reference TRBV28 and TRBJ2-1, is DVKVTQSSRYLVKRTGEKVFLECVQDMDHENMFWYRQDPGLGLRLIYFSYDVKMKEKGDIPEGYSVSREKKERFSLILESASTNQTSMYLCASSGRRPGLAGGDNEQFFGPGTRLTVL.